This TCR beta chain stems from a study of control samples from healthy donors and cancer patients. Generated by immunoSEQ multiplex PCR, the TCRdb table keeps only in-frame clones and is missing some. The sample lists some 39,000 clones, around 88% occurring once. The TCR was taken from a woman between 55 and 75 years old with lung cancer. Sequenced material: PBMCs.

The CDR3, as DNA: TGTGCCTGGCTATTCACCGGGACAGGCCACACCATATATTTT. Amino acids: CAWLFTGTGHTIYF. The genes are TRBV30 and TRBJ1-3; 8 positions match TRBD1. This CDR3 has 14 amino acids. In germline, CDR1 is GTSNPN, CDR2 SVGIG (reference sequence). Trimming removed 5 bases from V and 8 bases from J; junction bases left unmatched: 11.